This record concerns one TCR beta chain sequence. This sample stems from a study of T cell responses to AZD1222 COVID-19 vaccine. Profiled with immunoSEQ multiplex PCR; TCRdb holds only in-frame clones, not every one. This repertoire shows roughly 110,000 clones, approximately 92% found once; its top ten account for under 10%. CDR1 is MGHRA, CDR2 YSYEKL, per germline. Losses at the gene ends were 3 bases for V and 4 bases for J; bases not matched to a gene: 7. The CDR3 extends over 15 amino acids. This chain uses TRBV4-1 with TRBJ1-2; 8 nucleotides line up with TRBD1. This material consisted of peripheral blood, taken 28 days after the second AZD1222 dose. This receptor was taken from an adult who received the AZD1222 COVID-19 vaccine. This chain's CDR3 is CASSHEGQAGYGYTF. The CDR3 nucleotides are TGCGCCAGCAGCCACGAGGGACAGGCTGGCTATGGCTACACCTTC.